A single sample is the source of the 30 T cell receptor beta chains below, sequenced in a study of shared clonotypes between healthy human individuals. The method was immunoSEQ multiplex PCR; TCRdb's version includes in-frame clones alone and lacks a portion of them. The sample includes about 2.4 million clones, around nine tenths of them seen just once. Input material: naive CD4+ T cells sorted from blood. Regarding subset: CD45RA+ positively selected. The receptor set was obtained from a man aged 18-30 years in good health.

The count of this clone is one. The gene calls are TRBV11-3 and TRBJ1-3; D perhaps matches TRBD1 (6 bases). The germline CDR1 and CDR2 sequences are SGHNT and YENEEA. V lost 5 bases to trimming and J lost 9 bases, with 14 bases between them. The CDR3 totals 13 residues. The CDR3: CASSRDRGATIYF. The CDR3 DNA reads TGTGCCAGCAGCCGGGACCGGGGGGCCACCATATATTTT.

The chain combines TRBV5-6 with TRBJ2-2, with TRBD2 matching 7 bases. In germline, CDR1 is SGHDT, CDR2 YYEEEE. J gave up 4 bases and V 0 bases, and 3 bases lay outside the gene matches. The CDR3 extends over 15 amino acids. This chain's CDR3 is CASSLAGGRTGELFF. Here the CDR3 DNA reads TGTGCCAGCAGCTTGGCGGGAGGACGCACCGGGGAGCTGTTTTTT.

The chain is built from TRBV6-5 and TRBJ1-3; 7 positions match TRBD1. Germline V CDR1 and CDR2: MNHEY, SVGAGI. Unmatched junction bases numbered 1, after V lost 2 bases and J lost 0 bases. The CDR3 spans 15 residues. The CDR3 DNA sequence: TGTGCCAGCAGTTACGACAGGGACTCTGGAAACACCATATATTTT. It translates to CASSYDRDSGNTIYF.

The rearrangement uses TRBV30 and TRBJ1-2; D unresolved. Germline CDR1 and CDR2: GTSNPN and SVGIG (reference sequence). V lost 5 bases, J lost 1 base, and 11 bases lay in between. This CDR3 spans 13 amino acids. CDR3 DNA: TGTGCCTGGGAAGGTGGGCTTAACTATGGCTACACCTTC. Protein: CAWEGGLNYGYTF.

CDR3 sequence: CAIAGDTDTQYF. DNA of the CDR3: TGTGCCATCGCGGGGGACACAGATACGCAGTATTTT. The gene calls are TRBV10-3 and TRBJ2-3; 7 bases match TRBD2. V trimming: 8 bases; J trimming: 2 bases; junction bases outside the gene matches: 1. Germline V gives CDR1 ENHRY, CDR2 SYGVKD. This CDR3 comprises 12 residues.

About this clone: Other nucleotide sequences in the sample specify the same CDR3. V usage is TRBV6-6 and J usage is TRBJ1-3; D is ambiguous. V was cut by 0 bases and J by 1 base, with 4 bases left in between. Germline CDR1 is MNHNY and CDR2 is SVGAGI (reference sequence). The CDR3 loop spans 14 amino acids. Written as DNA, the CDR3 is TGTGCCAGCAGTTACTCGGCATCTGGAAACACCATATATTTT. The encoded protein is CASSYSASGNTIYF.

This clone was observed once. The chain recombines TRBV28 with TRBJ1-1; TRBD1 is a possible D gene (6 bases). Germline V lookup: CDR1 MDHEN, CDR2 SYDVKM. This CDR3 contains 15 residues. Deletions cut 5 bases from V and 1 base from J, with 14 bases between. In nucleotides, the CDR3 is TGTGCCAGCAGTACACAGGGTTCCTCGAACACTGAAGCTTTCTTT. Translated: CASSTQGSSNTEAFF.

This clone appeared once. The chain carries TRBV18 and TRBJ1-5; D might be TRBD1 (5 bases). CDR1 and CDR2 from the germline V gene are KGHSH and LQKENI. Trimming pared 4 bases from V and 2 bases from J, leaving 6 bases between. The CDR3 length is 13 residues. The CDR3 sequence is CASSQTGNQPQHF. The CDR3 DNA reads as TGTGCCAGCTCACAGACAGGCAATCAGCCCCAGCATTTT.

The sample holds a few counts of this clone. The chain joins TRBV6-5 to TRBJ1-1, with 7 bases fitting TRBD1. The CDR3 runs to 12 residues. Trimming at V came to 4 bases and at J to 9 bases, leaving 5 bases not matched to a gene. The germline V gene has CDR1 MNHEY and CDR2 SVGAGI. Here the CDR3 DNA reads TGTGCCAGCAGTTCCCGGACAGGTAAAGCTTTCTTT. It specifies CASSSRTGKAFF.

This clone occurred once. J is TRBJ1-2 and V is TRBV5-4; D is possibly TRBD1 (6 bases). The germline V and J ends were trimmed by 1 base and 8 bases, with 12 bases remaining between them. The CDR3 sequence is 13 residues long. Germline V gives CDR1 SGHNT, CDR2 YYREEE (reference sequence). CDR3 amino acids: CASSLFGGQGYTF. CDR3 DNA sequence: TGTGCCAGCAGCTTGTTTGGGGGGCAAGGCTACACCTTC.

CDR3 bases: TGTGCCAGCAGCCCCTTAGGACAGCTAGCCAAAAACATTCAGTACTTC. It is translated as CASSPLGQLAKNIQYF. The chain has TRBV5-6 and TRBJ2-4; a possible D gene is TRBD1 (6 bases). Germline CDR1 SGHDT, CDR2 YYEEEE. CDR3 size: 16 residues. The germline V and J ends were trimmed by 4 bases and 0 bases, with 14 bases remaining between them.

This rearrangement joins TRBV10-3 to TRBJ2-3, with 9 positions matching TRBD2. The CDR3 covers 17 residues. V shed 8 bases and J 4 bases; nucleotides not matched to a gene: 16. Germline V lookup: CDR1 ENHRY, CDR2 SYGVKD. CDR3 coding DNA: TGTGCCATCCGTAGGAGTGGCGGGAGGGATTCAGCAGATACGCAGTATTTT. Protein: CAIRRSGGRDSADTQYF.

This rearrangement joins TRBV6-5 to TRBJ2-2; no reliable D call. This CDR3 is built from 13 residues. The germline gives CDR1 MNHEY, CDR2 SVGAGI. V shed 8 bases and J shed 5 bases, with 12 bases lying between them. The CDR3 is CASYYRETGELFF. DNA for the CDR3: TGTGCCAGCTATTATAGAGAAACCGGGGAGCTGTTTTTT.

The rearrangement joins TRBV7-2 to TRBJ1-5; D is unresolved. CDR3 size: 14 residues. CDR1 SGHTA and CDR2 FQGNSA come from the germline V gene. Trimming removed 5 bases from V and 3 bases from J, with 11 bases in between. DNA for the CDR3: TGTGCCAGCAGCCTTGACTTACTCAATCAGCCCCAGCATTTT. Translation gives CASSLDLLNQPQHF.

This chain links TRBV21-1 with TRBJ1-2; the table's TRBD1 call for D was not verified on the DNA. TRBV21-1 has pseudogene status. The CDR3 is 17 residues long. CDR3 in amino acids: CASSKEVGPHSNYGYTF. CDR3 nucleotide sequence: TGTGCCAGCAGCAAAGAGGTGGGGCCCCATTCTAACTATGGCTACACCTTC.

J is TRBJ2-3 and V is TRBV10-3; 8 nucleotides agree with TRBD2. V trimming: 6 bases; J trimming: 3 bases; junction bases outside the gene matches: 5. The CDR3 has 14 amino acids. Germline V gene data show CDR1 as ENHRY and CDR2 as SYGVKD. The CDR3 nucleotides read TGTGCCATCAGCCAGGGACTAGATACAGATACGCAGTATTTT. Translating gives CAISQGLDTDTQYF.

Concerning this clone: The identical CDR3 is also encoded by other nucleotide sequences in the sample. V usage is TRBV6-5 and J usage is TRBJ1-5; 8 bases are a match to TRBD1. Losses at the gene ends were 0 bases for V and 2 bases for J; bases not matched to a gene: 0. Per germline, CDR1 MNHEY and CDR2 SVGAGI. The CDR3 extends over 15 amino acids. The chain's CDR3 is CASSYSGQGNQPQHF. In DNA form, the CDR3 reads TGTGCCAGCAGTTACTCGGGACAGGGCAATCAGCCCCAGCATTTT.

The chain combines TRBV6-1 with TRBJ2-7; the D gene is possibly TRBD1 (6 bases). Trimming removed 4 bases from V and 3 bases from J, with 16 bases in between. This CDR3 has 15 residues. Germline CDR1 reads MNHNS; CDR2 reads SASEGT. The CDR3 DNA reads TGTGCCAGCAGTGTGGGGGCCGAGGGGGTCTACGAGCAGTACTTC. It codes for CASSVGAEGVYEQYF.

The chain employs TRBV10-1 and TRBJ2-7, with a possible D match to TRBD1 (6 bases). Trimming took off 2 bases at V and 3 bases at J, with 20 bases between the two ends. The germline V gene encodes CDR1 WNHNN and CDR2 SYGVQD (reference sequence). The CDR3 consists of 17 residues. CDR3 DNA sequence: TGCGCCAGCAGTGAGGGGCCTGGGGACACCAATTACTACGAGCAGTACTTC. It codes for CASSEGPGDTNYYEQYF.

This chain links TRBV27 with TRBJ1-5, with D possibly being TRBD1 (6 bases). With 3 bases removed from V and 4 bases from J, the gap between germline ends came to 13 bases. From germline, CDR1 is MNHEY and CDR2 SMNVEV (reference sequence). The CDR3 extends over 15 amino acids. This CDR3 reads CASSFIGTRNQPQHF. CDR3 bases: TGTGCCAGCAGTTTTATCGGGACACGAAATCAGCCCCAGCATTTT.

The V and J genes are TRBV5-1 and TRBJ1-1; D unresolved. This CDR3 contains 13 residues. The germline CDR1 and CDR2 sequences are SGHRS and YFSETQ. V lost 0 bases and J lost 6, with 9 bases in between. CDR3 sequence reads: CASSLAVSAEAFF. The CDR3 DNA reads TGCGCCAGCAGCTTGGCCGTTTCCGCTGAAGCTTTCTTT.

The chain couples TRBV15 to TRBJ1-6; TRBD1 aligns across 8 bases. Trimming at V came to 4 bases and at J to 7 bases, leaving 3 bases not matched to a gene. CDR3 length: 14 residues. Germline assignment: CDR1 LNHNV and CDR2 YYDKDF (reference sequence). The chain's CDR3 is CATSTRQGNSPLHF. CDR3 bases: TGTGCCACCAGCACCAGACAGGGGAATTCACCCCTCCACTTT.

The chain links TRBV2 to TRBJ2-1; D gene unclear. Germline-derived CDR1 and CDR2 are SNHLY and FYNNEI. The CDR3 is 14 residues long. Trimming shortened V by 5 bases and J by 0 bases, and 8 bases separated the two germline ends. In DNA form, the CDR3 reads TGTGCCAGCAGTCCCCTGGTCTCCTACAATGAGCAGTTCTTC. This gives the protein CASSPLVSYNEQFF.

The genes are TRBV18 and TRBJ1-6; 7 bases align to TRBD1. V lost 0 bases, J lost 5 bases, and 1 base stayed unmatched. Per germline, CDR1 KGHSH and CDR2 LQKENI. The CDR3 sequence is 15 residues long. As DNA, the CDR3 is TGTGCCAGCTCACCACCCGACAGGGATAATTCACCCCTCCACTTT. It codes for CASSPPDRDNSPLHF.

The rearrangement links TRBV18 to TRBJ1-4; possibly TRBD1 for D (6 bases). Trimming removed 3 bases at V and 6 bases at J, with 11 bases between. The length of the CDR3 is 14 residues. The germline V gene has CDR1 KGHSH and CDR2 LQKENI. Here the CDR3 reads CASSPSGGDEKLFF. The CDR3 DNA reads TGTGCCAGCTCACCGAGCGGGGGCGATGAAAAACTGTTTTTT.

This chain links TRBV10-2 with TRBJ2-7, with 9 positions matching TRBD2. Germline CDR1 WSHSY, CDR2 SAAADI. V gave up 11 bases and J gave up 2 bases; unmatched junction bases: 19. The CDR3 has 17 residues. The CDR3 DNA sequence: TGCGCCGCAACCGAGTTAGGATTTAGCGGGAGAACCTACGAGCAGTACTTC. As protein: CAATELGFSGRTYEQYF.

A single count supports this clone. CDR3 residues: CASSPEVQETQYF. CDR3 DNA sequence: TGCGCCAGCAGCCCCGAGGTTCAAGAGACCCAGTACTTC. The gene calls are TRBV5-1 and TRBJ2-5; no clear D. The V end lost 4 bases, the J end lost 2 bases, and 9 bases lay between the germline ends. Germline V gives CDR1 SGHRS, CDR2 YFSETQ. The CDR3 sequence is 13 residues long.

This clone was seen only once. This CDR3 reads CAWTKRERGTEAFF. In DNA form, the CDR3 reads TGTGCCTGGACGAAGAGGGAAAGGGGAACTGAAGCTTTCTTT. V gene TRBV30 combines with J gene TRBJ1-1; D might be TRBD1 (5 bases). The CDR3 covers 14 residues. The V gene's germline CDR1 is GTSNPN and CDR2 SVGIG (reference sequence). V lost 4 bases to trimming and J lost 5 bases, with 17 bases between them.

V and J are TRBV10-1 and TRBJ2-7, with 12 bases matching TRBD2. V shed 3 bases and J 0 bases; nucleotides not matched to a gene: 3. The CDR3 is 16 amino acids. Looked up from germline, CDR1 is WNHNN and CDR2 is SYGVQD (reference sequence). The CDR3 protein is CASSELAGGPSYEQYF. In DNA, the CDR3 is TGCGCCAGCAGTGAACTAGCGGGAGGACCCTCCTACGAGCAGTACTTC.

The chain joins TRBV19 to TRBJ1-1; the D is unclear. This CDR3 is 14 amino acids long. CDR1 LNHDA and CDR2 SQIVND come from the germline V gene (reference sequence). V lost 2 bases and J 0 bases, leaving 7 bases between the germline ends. In nucleotides, the CDR3 is TGTGCCAGTAGTATACAGACCATGAACACTGAAGCTTTCTTT. It specifies CASSIQTMNTEAFF.